This note documents a single T cell receptor (beta chain) sequence. This clonotype was picked up a small number of times. Its binding antigen is unknown. No base quality information exists; no much larger clone differs at one position. For sequencing, an Illumina HiSeq 1500 was employed. TCRdb redid the processing of the public reads, applying fastp at Q25 and MiXCR, and retained in-frame beta chains. Rows with one shared CDR3 protein collapse into an entry with the most common genes and DNA. Recorded for this sample are some 320,000 distinct CDR3 sequences; almost 30% of them occurred a single time. About 19% of the sample lies in the top ten. These data are taken from a study of T cell repertoires in cytomegalovirus infection (dated by TCRdb to 2018 to 2020). For the wider study: The peptide stimulations were aimed at well-studied HLA-B-restricted epitopes as well as recently identified HLA-C-restricted CMV epitopes, whose presentation resists viral immunomodulation. Because public TCR beta signatures pointed to carriage of CMV infection together with the matching HLA type, the HLA type of each donor mattered for the analysis.

Interpreted using the paper, the treatment or condition label stands for: in vitro stimulation with specific CMV peptide epitopes to enrich CMV-specific T cells. For CDR1 and CDR2, the germline V gene lists MRHNA and SNTAGT. The CDR3 contains 14 residues, cysteine and phenylalanine counted. The retained sequence is limited to the CDR3, 42 bases, with the frame set at the first base. A distance of 12 bases separates the germline ends of V and J, which lose 7 bases and 3 bases respectively. The investigation overall reported the following: Carriers of CMV infection plus the relevant HLA type were discriminated by the cumulative frequency of public TCR beta family members in the study cohort and in an independent 352-donor cohort. In the ex vivo response, HLA-C-restricted CMV-specific TCR beta clonotypes were dominant, and in two of eight donors the single most frequent clonotype came from this HLA-C-restricted group.

The chain links TRBV6-4 with TRBJ2-2; the D gene remains uncertain. The starting material was cultured PBMCs, obtained from culture after CMV antigen stimulation. The receptor was isolated from a human donor in good health (CMV status not recorded). Some clones in this sample may be carry-over from other donors' samples. Here the CDR3 is given as CASKEKPDTGELFF. The DNA sequence is given as TGTGCCAGCAAGGAGAAACCGGACACCGGGGAGCTGTTTTTT.